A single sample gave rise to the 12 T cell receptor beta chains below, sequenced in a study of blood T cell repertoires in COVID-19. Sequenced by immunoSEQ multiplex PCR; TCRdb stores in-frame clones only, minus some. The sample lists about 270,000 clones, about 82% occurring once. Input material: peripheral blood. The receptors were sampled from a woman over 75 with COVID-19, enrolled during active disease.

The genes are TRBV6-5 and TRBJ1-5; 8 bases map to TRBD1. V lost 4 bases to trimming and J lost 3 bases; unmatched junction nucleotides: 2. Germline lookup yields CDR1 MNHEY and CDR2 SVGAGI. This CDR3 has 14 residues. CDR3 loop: CASSWDRNNQPQHF. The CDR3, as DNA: TGTGCCAGCAGTTGGGACAGGAACAATCAGCCCCAGCATTTT.

The CDR3 sequence: CASSERTASSPLHF. In nucleotides, the CDR3 is TGTGCCAGCAGTGAGCGGACAGCCTCATCACCCCTCCACTTT. V gene TRBV2 combines with J gene TRBJ1-6, with a weak D call TRBD1 (6 bases). CDR1 is SNHLY and CDR2 is FYNNEI in the germline V gene. CDR3 length: 14 amino acids. V was shortened by 3 bases and J by 10 bases, with 13 bases between the two germline ends.

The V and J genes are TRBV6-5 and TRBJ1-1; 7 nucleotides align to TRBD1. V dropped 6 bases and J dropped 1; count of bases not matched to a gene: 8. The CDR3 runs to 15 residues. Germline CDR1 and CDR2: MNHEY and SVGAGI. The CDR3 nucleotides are TGTGCCAGCAGCTCCATCAGGACAGGGAACACTGAAGCTTTCTTT. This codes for CASSSIRTGNTEAFF.

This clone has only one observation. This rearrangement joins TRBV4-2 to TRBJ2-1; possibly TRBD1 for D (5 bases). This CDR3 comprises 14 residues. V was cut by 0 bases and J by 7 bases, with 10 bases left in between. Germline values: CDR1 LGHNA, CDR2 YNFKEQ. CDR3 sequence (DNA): TGTGCCAGCAGCCAAGACTCAGGGCGGAATGAGCAGTTCTTC. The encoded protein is CASSQDSGRNEQFF.

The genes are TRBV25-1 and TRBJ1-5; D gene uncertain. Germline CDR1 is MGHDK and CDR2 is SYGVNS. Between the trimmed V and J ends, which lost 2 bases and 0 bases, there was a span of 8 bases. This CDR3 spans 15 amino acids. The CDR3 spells CASSETPYSNQPQHF. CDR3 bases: TGTGCCAGCAGTGAAACACCATATAGCAATCAGCCCCAGCATTTT. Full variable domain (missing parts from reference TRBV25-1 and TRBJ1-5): EADIYQTPRYLVIGTGKKITLECSQTMGHDKMYWYQQDPGMELHLIHYSYGVNSTEKGDLSSESTVSRIRTEHFPLTLESARPSHTSQYLCASSETPYSNQPQHFGDGTRLSIL.

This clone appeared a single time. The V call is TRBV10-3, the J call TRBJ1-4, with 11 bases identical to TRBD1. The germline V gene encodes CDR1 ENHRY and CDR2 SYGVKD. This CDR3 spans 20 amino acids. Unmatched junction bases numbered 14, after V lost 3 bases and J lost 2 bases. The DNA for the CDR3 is TGTGCCATCAGTGACGTCATCGGGACAGGGGGTCCTGGGACTAATGAAAAACTGTTTTTT. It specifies CAISDVIGTGGPGTNEKLFF.

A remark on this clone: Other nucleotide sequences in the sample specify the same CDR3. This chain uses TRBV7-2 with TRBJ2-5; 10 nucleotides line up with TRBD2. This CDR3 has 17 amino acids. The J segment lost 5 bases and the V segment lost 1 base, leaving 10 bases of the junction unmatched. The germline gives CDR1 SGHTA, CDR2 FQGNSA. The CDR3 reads CASSLGPPAGGQETQYF. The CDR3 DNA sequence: TGTGCCAGCAGCTTAGGACCTCCAGCGGGGGGGCAGGAGACCCAGTACTTC.

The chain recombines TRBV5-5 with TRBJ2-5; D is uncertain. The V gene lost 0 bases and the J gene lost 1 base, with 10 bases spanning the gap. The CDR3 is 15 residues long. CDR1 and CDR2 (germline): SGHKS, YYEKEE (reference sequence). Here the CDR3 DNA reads TGTGCCAGCAGCTTGGCCGTGGCTCCCCAAGAGACCCAGTACTTC. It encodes CASSLAVAPQETQYF.

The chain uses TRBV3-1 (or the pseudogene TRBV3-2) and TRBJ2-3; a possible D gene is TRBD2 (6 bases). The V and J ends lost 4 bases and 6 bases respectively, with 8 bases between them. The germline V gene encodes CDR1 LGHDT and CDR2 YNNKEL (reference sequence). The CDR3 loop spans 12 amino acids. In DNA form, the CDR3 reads TGTGCCAGCAGCCGGGGGAGGGATACGCAGTATTTT. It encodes CASSRGRDTQYF.

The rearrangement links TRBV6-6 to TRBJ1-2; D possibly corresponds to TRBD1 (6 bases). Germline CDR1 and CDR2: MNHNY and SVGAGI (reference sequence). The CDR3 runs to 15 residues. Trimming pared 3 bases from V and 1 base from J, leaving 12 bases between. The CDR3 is CASSYADSRNYGYTF. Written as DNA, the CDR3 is TGTGCCAGCAGTTATGCGGACAGTCGTAACTATGGCTACACCTTC.

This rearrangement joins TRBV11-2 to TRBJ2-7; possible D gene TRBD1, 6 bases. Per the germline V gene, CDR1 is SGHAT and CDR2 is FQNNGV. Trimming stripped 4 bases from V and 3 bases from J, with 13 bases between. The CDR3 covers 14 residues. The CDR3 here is CASSYTTGFYEQYF. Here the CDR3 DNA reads TGTGCCAGCAGCTACACGACAGGTTTCTACGAGCAGTACTTC.

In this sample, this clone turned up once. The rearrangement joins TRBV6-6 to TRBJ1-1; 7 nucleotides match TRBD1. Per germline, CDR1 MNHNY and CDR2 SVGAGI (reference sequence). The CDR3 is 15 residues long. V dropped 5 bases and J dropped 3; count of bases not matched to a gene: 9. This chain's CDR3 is CASSTRTGSYTEAFF. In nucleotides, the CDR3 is TGTGCCAGCAGTACGCGGACAGGATCTTACACTGAAGCTTTCTTT.